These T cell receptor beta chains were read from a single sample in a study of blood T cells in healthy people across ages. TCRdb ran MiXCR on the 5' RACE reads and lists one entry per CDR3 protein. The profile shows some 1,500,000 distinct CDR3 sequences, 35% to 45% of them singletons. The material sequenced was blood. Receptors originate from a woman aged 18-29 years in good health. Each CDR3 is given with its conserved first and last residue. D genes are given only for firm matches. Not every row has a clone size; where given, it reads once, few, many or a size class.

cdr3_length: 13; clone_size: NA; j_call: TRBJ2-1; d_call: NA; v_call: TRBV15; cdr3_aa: CATSSIGGETQFF; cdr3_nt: TGTGCCACCAGCAGTATTGGTGGGGAGACCCAGTTCTTC
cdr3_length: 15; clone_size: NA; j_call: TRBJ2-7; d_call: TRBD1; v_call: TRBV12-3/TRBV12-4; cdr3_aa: CASSGGTGNHYEQYF; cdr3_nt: TGTGCCAGCAGTGGGGGGACAGGAAATCACTACGAGCAGTACTTC
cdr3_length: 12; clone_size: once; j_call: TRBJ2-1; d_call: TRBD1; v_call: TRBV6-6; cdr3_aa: CASLGTGETQFF; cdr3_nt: TGTGCCAGCCTAGGGACAGGGGAGACCCAGTTCTTC
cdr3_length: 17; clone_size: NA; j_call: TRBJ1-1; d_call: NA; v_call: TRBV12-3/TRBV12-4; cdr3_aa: CASSSTGFGKKNTEAFF; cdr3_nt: TGTGCCAGCAGTTCCACCGGCTTTGGTAAAAAGAACACTGAAGCTTTCTTT
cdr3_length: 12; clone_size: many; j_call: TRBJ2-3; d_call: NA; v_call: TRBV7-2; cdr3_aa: CASSAARDTQYF; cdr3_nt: TGTGCCAGCAGCGCTGCGAGGGATACGCAGTATTTT
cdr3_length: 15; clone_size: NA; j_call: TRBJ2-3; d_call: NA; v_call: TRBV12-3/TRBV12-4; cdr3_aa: CASSLGGGRIDTQYF; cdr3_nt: TGTGCCAGCAGTTTGGGGGGTGGTAGGATAGATACGCAGTATTTT
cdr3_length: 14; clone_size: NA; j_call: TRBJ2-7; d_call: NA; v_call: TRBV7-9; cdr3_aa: CASSPQGMTYEQYF; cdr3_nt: TGTGCCAGCAGCCCCCAGGGGATGACCTACGAGCAGTACTTC
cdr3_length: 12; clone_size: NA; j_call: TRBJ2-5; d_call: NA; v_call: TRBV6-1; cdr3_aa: CASSKTVNEQYF; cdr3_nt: TGTGCCAGCAGTAAGACCGTCAATGAGCAGTACTTC
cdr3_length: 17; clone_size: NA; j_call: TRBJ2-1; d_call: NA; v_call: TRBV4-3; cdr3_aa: CASSQGRETGRINEQFF; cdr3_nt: TGCGCCAGCAGCCAAGGTCGTGAGACAGGGAGGATCAATGAGCAGTTCTTC
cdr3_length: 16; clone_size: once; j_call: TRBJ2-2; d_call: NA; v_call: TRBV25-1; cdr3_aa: CASSELGGAYTGELFF; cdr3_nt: TGTGCCAGCAGTGAATTGGGTGGCGCATACACCGGGGAGCTGTTTTTT
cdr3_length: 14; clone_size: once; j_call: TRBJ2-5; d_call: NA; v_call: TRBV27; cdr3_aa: CTSSLYGTLYEKYF; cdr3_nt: TGTACCAGCAGTTTATACGGCACCCTATACGAGAAGTACTTC
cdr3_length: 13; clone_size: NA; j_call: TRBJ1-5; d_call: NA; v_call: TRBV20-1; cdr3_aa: CSANRGDNQPQHF; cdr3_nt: TGCAGTGCTAATAGGGGTGATAACCAGCCCCAGCATTTT
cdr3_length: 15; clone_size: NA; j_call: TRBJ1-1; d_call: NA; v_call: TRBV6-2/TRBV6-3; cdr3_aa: CASSYLGRMNTEAFF; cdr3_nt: TGTGCCAGCAGTTACCTTGGACGAATGAACACTGAAGCTTTCTTT
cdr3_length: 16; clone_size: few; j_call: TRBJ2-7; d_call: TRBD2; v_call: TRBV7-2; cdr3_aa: CASSLASSGGAYEQYF; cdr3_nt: TGTGCCAGCAGCTTAGCATCTAGCGGGGGGGCCTACGAGCAGTACTTC
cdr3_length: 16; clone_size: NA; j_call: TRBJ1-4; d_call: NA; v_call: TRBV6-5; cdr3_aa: CASSYSLASSNEKLFF; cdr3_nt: TGTGCCAGCAGTTACTCGCTTGCTTCATCTAATGAAAAACTGTTTTTT
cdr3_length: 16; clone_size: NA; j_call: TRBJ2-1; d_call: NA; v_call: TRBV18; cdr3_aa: CASSPPNRNMDNEQFF; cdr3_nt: TGTGCCAGCTCACCACCTAACAGGAATATGGACAATGAGCAGTTCTTC
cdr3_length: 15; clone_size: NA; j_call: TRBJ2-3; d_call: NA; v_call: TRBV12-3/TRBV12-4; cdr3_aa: CASTGDRASTDTQYF; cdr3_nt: TGTGCCAGCACCGGTGACAGAGCTAGCACAGATACGCAGTATTTT
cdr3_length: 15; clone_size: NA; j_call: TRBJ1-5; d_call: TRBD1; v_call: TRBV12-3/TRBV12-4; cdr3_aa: CASSQQDRPNQPQHF; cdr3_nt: TGTGCCAGCAGCCAGCAGGACAGGCCGAATCAGCCCCAGCATTTT
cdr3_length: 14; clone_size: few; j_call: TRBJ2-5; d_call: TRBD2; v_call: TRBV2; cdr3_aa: CASTFSGGEETQYF; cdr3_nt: TGTGCCAGCACCTTTAGCGGGGGGGAAGAGACCCAGTACTTC
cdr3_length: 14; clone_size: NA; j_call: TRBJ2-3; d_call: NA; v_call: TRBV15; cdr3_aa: CATSRGVGRDTQYF; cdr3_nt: TGTGCCACCAGCAGAGGGGTTGGCCGAGATACGCAGTATTTT
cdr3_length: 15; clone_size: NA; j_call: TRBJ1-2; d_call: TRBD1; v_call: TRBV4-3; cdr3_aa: CASSQRRGQGRGYTF; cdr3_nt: TGCGCCAGCAGCCAAAGGAGGGGACAGGGTCGTGGCTACACCTTC
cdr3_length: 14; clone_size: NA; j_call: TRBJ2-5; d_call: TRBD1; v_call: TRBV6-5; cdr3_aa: CASRAGTVQATQYF; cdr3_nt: TGTGCCAGCAGAGCTGGGACAGTCCAAGCGACCCAGTACTTC
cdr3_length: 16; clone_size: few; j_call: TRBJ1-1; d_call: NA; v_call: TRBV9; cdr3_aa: CASSVGKGTMNTEAFF; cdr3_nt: TGTGCCAGCAGCGTAGGGAAGGGAACCATGAACACTGAAGCTTTCTTT
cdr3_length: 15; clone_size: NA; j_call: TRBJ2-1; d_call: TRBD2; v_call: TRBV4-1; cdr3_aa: CASSHTSGRNNEQFF; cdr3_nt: TGCGCCAGCAGCCACACTAGCGGGAGGAACAATGAGCAGTTCTTC
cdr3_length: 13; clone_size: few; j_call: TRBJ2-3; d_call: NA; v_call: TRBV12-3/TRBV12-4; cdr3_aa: CASRPQFTDTQYF; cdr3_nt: TGTGCCAGCAGACCACAGTTCACAGATACGCAGTATTTT
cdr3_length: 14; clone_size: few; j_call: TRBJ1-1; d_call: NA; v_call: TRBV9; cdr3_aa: CASSVGRMNTEAFF; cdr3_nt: TGTGCCAGCAGCGTGGGACGGATGAACACTGAAGCTTTCTTT
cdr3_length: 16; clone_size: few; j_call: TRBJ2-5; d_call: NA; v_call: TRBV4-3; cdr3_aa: CASSQVGMGSQETQYF; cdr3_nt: TGCGCCAGCAGCCAAGTGGGGATGGGGAGTCAAGAGACCCAGTACTTC
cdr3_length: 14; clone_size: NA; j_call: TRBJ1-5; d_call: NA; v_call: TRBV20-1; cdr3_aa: CSALQGYSNQPQHF; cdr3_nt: TGCAGTGCCCTACAGGGTTATAGCAATCAGCCCCAGCATTTT
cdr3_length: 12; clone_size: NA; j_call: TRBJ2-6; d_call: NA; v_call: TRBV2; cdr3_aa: CATRPSPGVLTF; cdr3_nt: TGTGCCACCAGGCCGTCCCCGGGAGTCCTGACTTTC
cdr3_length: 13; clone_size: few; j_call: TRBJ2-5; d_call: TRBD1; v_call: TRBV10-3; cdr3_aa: CAIRGDSFGTQYF; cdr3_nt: TGTGCCATCAGGGGGGACAGCTTCGGGACCCAGTACTTC
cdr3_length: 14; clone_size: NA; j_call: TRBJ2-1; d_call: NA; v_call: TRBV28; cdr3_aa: CASSSGMVHNEQFF; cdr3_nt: TGTGCCAGCAGTTCAGGGATGGTGCACAATGAGCAGTTCTTC
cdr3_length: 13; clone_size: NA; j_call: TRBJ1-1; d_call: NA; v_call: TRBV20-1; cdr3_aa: CSWTYSMNTEAFF; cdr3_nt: TGCAGCTGGACATATTCCATGAACACTGAAGCTTTCTTT